Listed below are T cell receptor beta chains from one sample, sequenced in a study of vaccination and CD4 T cells after COVID-19. From the PCR reads, TCRdb called clonotypes with MiXCR, one entry per CDR3 protein. The sample yields around 12,000 distinct CDR3 sequences, 50% to 60% seen once. These receptors lack a known antigen. This material consisted of cultured CD4+ T cells from blood, taken after SARS-CoV-2 vaccination. These receptors all stem from a human donor with COVID-19. The CDR3 runs from the conserved cysteine through the conserved F or W. Each record gives: D gene, J gene, clone size, CDR3 length, V gene, CDR3 DNA, CDR3 protein. A D gene is named only where the DNA matches it firmly. Size is stated for part of the rows, as once, few or many counts, or as a class when the clone is expanded.

>NA|TRBJ1-1|NA|11|TRBV2
TGTGCCAGGGCGACAGGCACTGAAGCTTTCTTT
CARATGTEAFF
>NA|TRBJ1-2|NA|12|TRBV28
TGTGCCACCACTGGGCAGGGCGATGGCTACACCTTC
CATTGQGDGYTF
>NA|TRBJ1-1|few|13|TRBV2
TGTGCCAGCAGTGTAACGGGGGCCACTGAAGCTTTCTTT
CASSVTGATEAFF
>TRBD2|TRBJ2-5|NA|16|TRBV7-8
TGTGCCAGCAGCTTATGGGGGGGAGGGACCAGGGAGACCCAGTACTTC
CASSLWGGGTRETQYF
>TRBD1|TRBJ1-1|NA|17|TRBV25-1
TGTGCCAGCAGTGAACCCGGACAGGGGGGTAGGGACACTGAAGCTTTCTTT
CASSEPGQGGRDTEAFF
>NA|TRBJ1-2|NA|12|TRBV30
TGTGCCTGGATTCCTATGAACTATGGCTACACCTTC
CAWIPMNYGYTF
>NA|TRBJ1-4|NA|12|TRBV30
TGTGCCTGGGGTAGCCCTCCGGGGGGTCTGTTTTTT
CAWGSPPGGLFF
>NA|TRBJ1-5|once|17|TRBV19
TGTGCCAGTAGTATCTTGCAGGGGCTATCTTTAAATCAGCCCCAGCATTTT
CASSILQGLSLNQPQHF
>NA|TRBJ1-1|NA|19|TRBV21-1
TGTGCCAGCAGCAAAGCGTTGGACAGGGTTTGGAAAGGGAACACTGAAGCTTTCTTT
CASSKALDRVWKGNTEAFF
>TRBD1|TRBJ2-5|NA|15|TRBV23-1
TGCGCCCCCCCGCCCCCGACAGGGGACCAAGAGACCCAGTACTTC
CAPPPPTGDQETQYF
>NA|TRBJ1-1|NA|17|TRBV5-1
TGCGCCAGCAGCCGGGTGGGGGCCAGAGTCCTGGGGACTGAAGCTTTCTTT
CASSRVGARVLGTEAFF
>NA|TRBJ2-2|NA|15|TRBV5-1
TGCGCCAGCAGCTTGGGCGGAACGAACACCGGGGAGCTGTTTTTT
CASSLGGTNTGELFF
>TRBD2|TRBJ2-3|NA|15|TRBV7-2
TGTGCCAGCAGCTTCCCACGAACGGGGGGAGATACGCAGTATTTT
CASSFPRTGGDTQYF
>NA|TRBJ2-1|NA|11|TRBV27
TGTGCCAGCAACAAACCGGCCGGCTGGTTCTTC
CASNKPAGWFF